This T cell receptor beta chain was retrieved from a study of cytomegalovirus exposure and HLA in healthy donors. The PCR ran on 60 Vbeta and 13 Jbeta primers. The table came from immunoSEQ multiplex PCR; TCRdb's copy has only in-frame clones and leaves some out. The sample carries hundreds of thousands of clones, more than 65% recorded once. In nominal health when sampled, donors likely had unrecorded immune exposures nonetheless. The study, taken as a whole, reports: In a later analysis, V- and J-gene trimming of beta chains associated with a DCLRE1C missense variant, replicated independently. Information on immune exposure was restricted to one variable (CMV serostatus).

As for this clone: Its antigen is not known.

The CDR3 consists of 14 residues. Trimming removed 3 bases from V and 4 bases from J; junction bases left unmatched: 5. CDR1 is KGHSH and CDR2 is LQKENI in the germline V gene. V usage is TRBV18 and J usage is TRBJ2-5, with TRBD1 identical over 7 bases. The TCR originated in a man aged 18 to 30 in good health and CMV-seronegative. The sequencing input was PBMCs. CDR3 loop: CASSPRQGAETQYF. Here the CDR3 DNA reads TGTGCCAGCTCACCGCGACAGGGTGCAGAGACCCAGTACTTC.